Listed below are T cell receptor beta chains from one sample, sequenced in a study of blood T cell repertoires in COVID-19. Clones were sequenced by immunoSEQ multiplex PCR, and TCRdb holds only the in-frame ones, with some missing. The sample includes some 450,000 clones, 88% seen only once; the top ten take around 13%. Source material: peripheral blood. Receptors were obtained from a woman aged 45 to 65 with COVID-19, enrolled during active disease. The conserved cysteine and the conserved F or W are not part of the CDR3 here.

>TRBJ2-2|TRBV2
ASSEWLAGGSNTGELF
>TRBJ1-6|TRBV11-2
ASSVGAGDSPLH
>TRBJ1-1|TRBV28
ASRETGAMNTEAF
>TRBJ2-3|TRBV11-2
ASSGGPLAGTTDTQY
>TRBJ2-2|TRBV9
ASSVDLTGELF
>TRBJ2-1|TRBV9
ASSVLAGVSYNEQF
>TRBJ2-7|TRBV6-1
ASSEMWASYEQY
>TRBJ2-2|TRBV24-1
AIGQTNTGELF
>TRBJ1-3|TRBV9
ASSKNSRGGSGNTIY
>TRBJ2-4|TRBV13
ASSSPGLAKNIQY